The 27 T cell receptor beta chains below were found in one sample sequenced in a study of cytomegalovirus exposure and HLA in healthy donors. PCR used 60 Vbeta primers and 13 Jbeta primers. Here immunoSEQ multiplex PCR was the method, and the copy in TCRdb shows in-frame clones only, minus some. The profile shows around 80,000 clones, about 78% of them singletons. Sample: PBMCs. These receptors were taken from a man between 18 and 35 years old in good health and CMV-seropositive.

The chain uses TRBV28 and TRBJ2-1; 10 nucleotides line up with TRBD2. The CDR3 spans 18 residues. Per the germline V gene, CDR1 is MDHEN and CDR2 is SYDVKM. The junction had 12 bases not matched to a gene; V was cut back by 7 bases and J by 0 bases. The CDR3 loop is CASKSQSPSGSSYNEQFF. The CDR3 DNA is TGTGCCAGCAAGTCCCAAAGTCCTAGCGGGAGCTCCTACAATGAGCAGTTCTTC.

This clone was seen once. This chain connects TRBV14 to TRBJ2-7; D call uncertain. This CDR3 contains 15 residues. V lost 2 bases and J lost 6, with 17 bases in between. Germline V gene data show CDR1 as SGHDN and CDR2 as FVKESK. The CDR3: CASSQLPTPLGEQYF. In DNA, the CDR3 is TGTGCCAGCAGCCAACTTCCGACTCCTCTCGGCGAGCAGTACTTC.

The rearrangement links TRBV12-5 to TRBJ2-7, with TRBD1 identical over 8 bases. Germline values: CDR1 LGHNT, CDR2 FRNRAP. The CDR3 has 17 residues. V dropped 0 bases and J dropped 2; count of bases not matched to a gene: 9. The CDR3 bases are TGTGCTAGTGGTTTGGTGCACACCCGGGACAGGACCTACGAGCAGTACTTC. Translated: CASGLVHTRDRTYEQYF.

The chain employs TRBV7-9 and TRBJ2-3; 11 positions match TRBD2. The V segment lost 5 bases and the J segment 5 bases; nucleotides outside the gene matches: 12. The CDR3 has 17 residues. Germline V CDR1 and CDR2: SEHNR, FQNEAQ (reference sequence). The CDR3 DNA reads as TGTGCCAGCAGCGGACGGGGGACTAGCGGAGGGGTAGATACGCAGTATTTT. It is translated as CASSGRGTSGGVDTQYF.

In this sample, this clone is medium-sized. The J gene is TRBJ2-3, the V gene TRBV6-6; TRBD1 is a possible D gene (6 bases). V was pared by 10 bases and J by 6 bases, with 11 bases between. The CDR3 covers 11 residues. Germline CDR1 MNHNY, CDR2 SVGAGI (reference sequence). The CDR3 sequence: CATLTGDTQYF. The CDR3 DNA reads TGTGCCACTCTAACAGGGGATACGCAGTATTTT.

The gene calls are TRBV11-2 and TRBJ1-1, with a possible D match to TRBD1 (5 bases). From germline, CDR1 is SGHAT and CDR2 FQNNGV. This CDR3 region has 19 residues. The V end lost 5 bases, the J end lost 0 bases, and 25 bases lay between the germline ends. The CDR3 region is CASSPRGGGTGDMNTEAFF. The DNA of the CDR3 is TGTGCCAGCAGCCCTAGGGGAGGCGGGACGGGCGACATGAACACTGAAGCTTTCTTT.

V gene TRBV28 combines with J gene TRBJ2-7; 10 bases are a match to TRBD1. Germline values: CDR1 MDHEN, CDR2 SYDVKM. V shed 6 bases and J 5 bases; nucleotides not matched to a gene: 13. This CDR3 region has 16 residues. Here the CDR3 reads CASSPTRDRGTDEQYF. CDR3 coding DNA: TGTGCCAGCAGCCCGACCCGGGACAGGGGAACCGACGAGCAGTACTTC.

This chain connects TRBV5-4 to TRBJ2-4; D possibly corresponds to TRBD1 (5 bases). With 0 bases removed from V and 6 bases from J, the gap between germline ends came to 13 bases. This CDR3 has 15 amino acids. Germline lookup yields CDR1 SGHNT and CDR2 YYREEE (reference sequence). In DNA, the CDR3 is TGTGCCAGCAGCTTGGATGAGACAGCTTCAAACATTCAGTACTTC. This gives the protein CASSLDETASNIQYF. Full variable domain (missing parts from reference TRBV5-4 and TRBJ2-4): ETGVTQSPTHLIKTRGQQVTLRCSSQSGHNTVSWYQQALGQGPQFIFQYYREEENGRGNFPPRFSGLQFPNYSSELNVNALELDDSALYLCASSLDETASNIQYFGAGTRLSVL.

The chain recombines TRBV29-1 with TRBJ2-2; D unresolved. CDR1 and CDR2 (germline): SQVTM, ANQGSEA. Between the trimmed V and J ends, which lost 3 bases and 0 bases, there was a span of 5 bases. The CDR3 spans 13 residues. The CDR3 loop reads CSVDLPNTGELFF. In DNA, the CDR3 is TGCAGCGTTGATCTTCCGAACACCGGGGAGCTGTTTTTT.

This clone was detected only a few times. The CDR3 region has the DNA TGTGCCAGCAGCTTACAGGGGACAAACACTGAAGCTTTCTTT. Encoded protein: CASSLQGTNTEAFF. The chain combines TRBV7-6 with TRBJ1-1; TRBD1 might be the D (6 bases). CDR1 and CDR2 (germline): SGHVS, FNYEAQ. Trimming removed 2 bases from V and 2 bases from J, with 9 bases in between. CDR3 length: 14 residues.

The CDR3 region has the DNA TGTGCCAGCAGTCGTAACACTGAAGCTTTCTTT. Amino acids: CASSRNTEAFF. The rearrangement links TRBV28 to TRBJ1-1; D not resolved. Germline V gives CDR1 MDHEN, CDR2 SYDVKM. This CDR3 has 11 residues. V was cut by 5 bases and J by 2 bases, with 3 bases left in between.

V usage is TRBV29-1 and J usage is TRBJ1-4; D is unresolved. The CDR3 is 12 amino acids. V lost 0 bases to trimming and J lost 12 bases, with 11 bases between them. Germline CDR1 is SQVTM and CDR2 is ANQGSEA. CDR3 bases: TGCAGCGTTGAAGACGAGGGTGTTGAACTGTTTTTT. This sequence encodes CSVEDEGVELFF.

The sample holds a few counts of this clone. This rearrangement joins TRBV5-1 to TRBJ2-7; D possibly corresponds to TRBD2 (6 bases). This CDR3 comprises 15 residues. The V end lost 0 bases, the J end lost 0 bases, and 10 bases lay between the germline ends. Looked up from germline, CDR1 is SGHRS and CDR2 is YFSETQ. Here the CDR3 reads CASSLVLAASYEQYF. As DNA, the CDR3 is TGCGCCAGCAGCTTGGTCTTAGCGGCCTCCTACGAGCAGTACTTC.

This chain uses TRBV29-1 with TRBJ1-3, with 9 bases that match TRBD1. Germline V gene lookup returns CDR1 SQVTM and CDR2 ANQGSEA. This CDR3 is built from 15 residues. J lost 3 bases, V lost 7 bases, and 10 bases had no gene match. CDR3 sequence reads: CSAGTGLSYGNTIYF. CDR3 coding DNA: TGCAGCGCCGGGACAGGGCTTTCTTATGGAAACACCATATATTTT.

The rearrangement uses TRBV2 and TRBJ1-5; D not resolved. The CDR3 runs 16 residues. CDR1 and CDR2 (germline): SNHLY, FYNNEI. The V end lost 2 bases, the J end lost 5 bases, and 16 bases lay between the germline ends. CDR3 region: CASSEPGFRVDQPQHF. In DNA form, the CDR3 reads TGTGCCAGCAGTGAACCGGGATTTCGAGTCGATCAGCCCCAGCATTTT.

This chain joins TRBV7-3 and TRBJ2-3; D is unclear. CDR3 length: 12 amino acids. Germline V lookup: CDR1 SGHTA, CDR2 FQGTGA. The V end lost 5 bases, the J end lost 3 bases, and 6 bases lay between the germline ends. The CDR3 sequence is CASSPPTDTQYF. The CDR3 nucleotides are TGTGCCAGCAGCCCCCCAACAGATACGCAGTATTTT.

The V gene is TRBV29-1, the J gene TRBJ1-2; no definite D call. V dropped 7 bases and J dropped 7 bases, with 16 bases sitting between them. CDR3 size: 12 residues. Looked up from germline, CDR1 is SQVTM and CDR2 is ANQGSEA. CDR3 bases: TGCAGCGGGACCGGGCCTGAGGGTGGCTACACCTTC. As protein: CSGTGPEGGYTF.

The chain joins TRBV5-1 to TRBJ2-5, with a weak D call TRBD1 (5 bases). This CDR3 has 14 amino acids. Germline-derived CDR1 and CDR2 are SGHRS and YFSETQ. Trimming removed 4 bases from V and 7 bases from J, with 17 bases in between. In nucleotides, the CDR3 is TGCGCCAGCAGCGAGCAGGGTACTCTCGGGACCCAGTACTTC. Its protein product is CASSEQGTLGTQYF.

The sample holds a few counts of this clone. The chain recombines TRBV4-1 with TRBJ1-4; maybe TRBD1 (5 bases). Deletions cut 6 bases from V and 4 bases from J, with 15 bases between. The CDR3 contains 15 residues. From germline, CDR1 is MGHRA and CDR2 YSYEKL. Written as DNA, the CDR3 is TGCGCCAGCAGTCTTAGGTCAGGGTTTAATGAAAAACTGTTTTTT. This gives the protein CASSLRSGFNEKLFF.

This clone has only one observation. The DNA for the CDR3 is TGTGCCAGCAGCTTAGGACGGGACAGGGAGACTCTTAACTATGGCTACACCTTC. Translated, it gives CASSLGRDRETLNYGYTF. The chain joins TRBV7-9 to TRBJ1-2; TRBD1 agrees at 9 bases. The V and J ends lost 1 base and 1 base, in that order; junction bases with no gene match: 10. This CDR3 comprises 18 residues. Looked up from germline, CDR1 is SEHNR and CDR2 is FQNEAQ (reference sequence).

This chain connects TRBV5-1 to TRBJ1-1; D is undetermined. V was shortened by 4 bases and J by 7 bases, with 8 bases between the two germline ends. Per germline, CDR1 SGHRS and CDR2 YFSETQ. The CDR3 totals 11 residues. This chain's CDR3 is CASSARGEAFF. The CDR3 region has the DNA TGCGCCAGCAGCGCAAGAGGTGAAGCTTTCTTT. Variable domain in full (rest from reference TRBV5-1 and TRBJ1-1): KAGVTQTPRYLIKTRGQQVTLSCSPISGHRSVSWYQQTPGQGLQFLFEYFSETQRNKGNFPGRFSGRQFSNSRSEMNVSTLELGDSALYLCASSARGEAFFGQGTRLTVV.

A single count supports this clone. The genes are TRBV5-1 and TRBJ2-3; 7 positions agree with TRBD2. The trim removed 7 bases at V and 2 bases at J, leaving 13 bases unmatched. The CDR3 covers 16 residues. Per germline, CDR1 SGHRS and CDR2 YFSETQ. CDR3 sequence reads: CASRRVGGGYTDTQYF. CDR3 bases: TGCGCCAGCCGCCGCGTTGGGGGGGGTTACACAGATACGCAGTATTTT.

This chain connects TRBV9 to TRBJ1-2, with 9 bases identical to TRBD1. The germline V gene encodes CDR1 SGDLS and CDR2 YYNGEE. The CDR3 length is 14 residues. With 6 bases clipped from V and 7 bases from J, the junction kept 10 bases outside the gene matches. CDR3 amino acids: CASKQGADFGGYTF. The CDR3 DNA reads TGTGCCAGCAAACAGGGGGCTGATTTTGGTGGCTACACCTTC.

The V gene is TRBV19, the J gene TRBJ1-1, with 7 nucleotides matching TRBD1. This CDR3 is built from 12 residues. In germline, CDR1 is LNHDA, CDR2 SQIVND (reference sequence). V was clipped by 7 bases and J by 4 bases; unmatched bases: 3. The CDR3 sequence is CASIRDSTEAFF. The DNA of the CDR3 is TGTGCCAGTATCCGGGACAGCACTGAAGCTTTCTTT.

V gene TRBV6-1 combines with J gene TRBJ2-7, with 8 bases aligning to TRBD1. The CDR3 totals 16 residues. Germline V gene sequence: CDR1 MNHNS, CDR2 SASEGT. Trimming cost V 3 bases and J 3 bases; bases outside gene matches: 10. Here the CDR3 reads CASSENRGQEFYEQYF. DNA for the CDR3: TGTGCCAGCAGTGAGAATAGGGGACAGGAGTTCTACGAGCAGTACTTC.

This clone was observed a handful of times. V gene TRBV28 combines with J gene TRBJ1-3; a weak D match, TRBD1 (6 bases). V lost 3 bases and J 9 bases, leaving 15 bases between the germline ends. The CDR3 totals 14 residues. CDR1 and CDR2 from the germline V gene are MDHEN and SYDVKM. CDR3 nucleotide sequence: TGTGCCAGCAGTTTTCGGGGGGCAGGGTTCACCATATATTTT. Translated, it gives CASSFRGAGFTIYF.

V is TRBV28 and J is TRBJ2-2; TRBD1 might be the D (5 bases). V lost 5 bases, J lost 6 bases, and 13 bases lay in between. CDR1 and CDR2 (germline): MDHEN, SYDVKM. The CDR3 is 14 amino acids. As DNA, the CDR3 is TGTGCCAGCAGTGAATCAGGGAAACCCGGGGAGCTGTTTTTT. It specifies CASSESGKPGELFF.